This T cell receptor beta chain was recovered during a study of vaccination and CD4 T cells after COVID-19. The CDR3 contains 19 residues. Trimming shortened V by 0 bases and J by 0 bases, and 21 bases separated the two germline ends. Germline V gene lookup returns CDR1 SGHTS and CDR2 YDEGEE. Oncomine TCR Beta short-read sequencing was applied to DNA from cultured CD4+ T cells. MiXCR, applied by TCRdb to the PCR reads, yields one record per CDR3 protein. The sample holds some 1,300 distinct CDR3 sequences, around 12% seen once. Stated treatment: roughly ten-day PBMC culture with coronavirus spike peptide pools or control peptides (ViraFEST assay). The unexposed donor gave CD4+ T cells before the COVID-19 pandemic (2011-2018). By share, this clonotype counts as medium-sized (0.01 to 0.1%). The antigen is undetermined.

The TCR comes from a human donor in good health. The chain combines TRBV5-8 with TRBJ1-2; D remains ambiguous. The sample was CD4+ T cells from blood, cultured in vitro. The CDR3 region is CASSLGVKGVALSNYGYTF. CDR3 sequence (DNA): TGTGCCAGCAGCTTGGGTGTGAAGGGAGTCGCTCTGTCTAACTATGGCTACACCTTC.